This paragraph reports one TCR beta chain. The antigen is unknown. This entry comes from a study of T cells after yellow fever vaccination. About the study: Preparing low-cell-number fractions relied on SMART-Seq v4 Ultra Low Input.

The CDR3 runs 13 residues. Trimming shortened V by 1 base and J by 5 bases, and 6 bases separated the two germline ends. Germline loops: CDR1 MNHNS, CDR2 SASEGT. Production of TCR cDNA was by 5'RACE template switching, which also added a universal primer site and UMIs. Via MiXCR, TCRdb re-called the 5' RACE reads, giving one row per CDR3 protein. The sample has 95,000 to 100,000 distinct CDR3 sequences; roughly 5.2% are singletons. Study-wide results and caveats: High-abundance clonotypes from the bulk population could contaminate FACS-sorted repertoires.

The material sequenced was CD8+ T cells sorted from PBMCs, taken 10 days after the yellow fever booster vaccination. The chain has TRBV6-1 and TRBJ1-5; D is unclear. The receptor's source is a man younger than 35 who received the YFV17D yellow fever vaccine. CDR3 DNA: TGTGCCAGCAGTGAAGGAACGCATCAGCCCCAGCATTTT. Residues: CASSEGTHQPQHF.